The 24 T cell receptor beta chains below come from one sample, sequenced in a study of CD8 T cells in Susac syndrome. The RNA input was about 0.5 to 1 ug, and it was reverse transcribed with random hexamers. TCRdb re-called the immunoSEQ multiplex PCR reads through MiXCR, storing one row per CDR3 protein. In the table there are 250,000 to 300,000 distinct CDR3 sequences, roughly 85% of which are singletons. Sequenced sample: CD8+ T cells from PBMCs. The receptors were gathered from a human donor with multiple sclerosis.

Worth noting for this clonotype: The junction shows a germline mismatch at one end, possibly a read error. This chain links TRBV7-9 with TRBJ1-1; D possibly corresponds to TRBD1 (5 bases). The V gene's germline CDR1 is SEHNR and CDR2 FQNEAQ (reference sequence). The CDR3 loop spans 16 amino acids. The CDR3 DNA reads as TGTGCCAGCAGATCGCCCAGCGGGGGGACGAACACTGAAGCTCTCTTT. Translating gives CASRSPSGGTNTEALF. Full variable domain (rest looked up from reference TRBV7-9 and TRBJ1-1): DTGVSQNPRHKITKRGQNVTFRCDPISEHNRLYWYRQTLGQGPEFLTYFQNEAQLEKSRLLSDRFSAERPKGSFSTLEIQRTEQGDSAMYLCASRSPSGGTNTEALFGQGTRLTVV.

The chain combines TRBV6-5 with TRBJ2-2; possible D gene TRBD2, 6 bases. With 2 bases removed from V and 2 bases from J, the gap between germline ends came to 15 bases. Germline assignment: CDR1 MNHEY and CDR2 SVGAGI. The CDR3 has 17 amino acids. CDR3 protein: CASSYGLSRENTGELFF. The CDR3 DNA follows: TGTGCCAGCAGTTACGGTCTCTCGCGGGAAAACACCGGGGAGCTGTTTTTT.

The chain has TRBV19 and TRBJ1-1; D remains ambiguous. This CDR3 spans 15 amino acids. V was trimmed by 7 bases and J by 3 bases, leaving 18 bases between them. CDR1 LNHDA and CDR2 SQIVND come from the germline V gene (reference sequence). CDR3: CASTENLPRDTEAFF. The CDR3 region has the DNA TGTGCCAGTACCGAAAACCTACCGCGAGACACTGAAGCTTTCTTT.

The V gene is TRBV27, the J gene TRBJ2-4; 8 nucleotides line up with TRBD1. CDR1 is MNHEY and CDR2 is SMNVEV in the germline V gene (reference sequence). Trimming at V came to 3 bases and at J to 11 bases, leaving 3 bases not matched to a gene. CDR3 size: 12 residues. The CDR3 DNA is TGTGCCAGCAGTTTGGGGACAGGCGTTCAGTACTTC. This sequence encodes CASSLGTGVQYF.

The gene calls are TRBV30 and TRBJ1-2; 8 nucleotides agree with TRBD1. V shed 8 bases, J shed 1 base, and the junction held 6 bases outside the gene matches. Germline V CDR1 and CDR2: GTSNPN, SVGIG (reference sequence). The CDR3 covers 13 residues. CDR3: CARTGGRNYGYTF. In DNA form, the CDR3 reads TGTGCCAGAACAGGGGGGCGTAACTATGGCTACACCTTC.

The chain carries TRBV7-9 and TRBJ2-7; 10 bases fit TRBD2. Germline assignment: CDR1 SEHNR and CDR2 FQNEAQ (reference sequence). The CDR3 has 17 residues. V gave up 5 bases and J gave up 0 bases; unmatched junction bases: 10. This chain's CDR3 is CASSLPLAGANSYEQYF. CDR3 DNA: TGTGCCAGCAGCCTCCCCCTAGCGGGAGCGAACTCCTACGAGCAGTACTTC.

The chain joins TRBV30 to TRBJ2-3; maybe TRBD2 (6 bases). The ends were cut back, 2 bases at V and 2 bases at J, with 14 bases in the middle. The germline V gene encodes CDR1 GTSNPN and CDR2 SVGIG (reference sequence). The CDR3 consists of 15 residues. The CDR3 protein is CAWSWDSRYTDTQYF. The DNA for the CDR3 is TGTGCCTGGAGTTGGGACTCCCGCTACACAGATACGCAGTATTTT.

The J gene is TRBJ2-3, the V gene TRBV28, with TRBD2 matching 10 bases. The CDR3 length is 18 residues. Trimming removed 3 bases from V and 1 base from J; junction bases left unmatched: 10. Germline CDR1 reads MDHEN; CDR2 reads SYDVKM. The CDR3 sequence: CASSFWASGREGTDTQYF. The CDR3 nucleotides are TGTGCCAGCAGTTTCTGGGCTAGCGGGAGAGAGGGCACAGATACGCAGTATTTT.

This rearrangement joins TRBV5-4 to TRBJ1-2, with D possibly matching TRBD1 (5 bases). CDR1 SGHNT and CDR2 YYREEE come from the germline V gene (reference sequence). V lost 3 bases and J 3 bases, leaving 21 bases between the germline ends. CDR3 size: 17 residues. CDR3 sequence (DNA): TGTGCCAGCAGCTCGGGGGAGGGTACCTTTCTTGACTATGGCTACACCTTC. Its translation is CASSSGEGTFLDYGYTF.

This chain connects TRBV9 to TRBJ2-7; D remains ambiguous. The CDR3 has 14 amino acids. Germline V gene lookup returns CDR1 SGDLS and CDR2 YYNGEE. Trimming took 4 bases from V and 5 from J, leaving 16 bases between them. CDR3 sequence: CASSPSEGLDEQYF. DNA for the CDR3: TGTGCCAGCAGCCCCTCGGAAGGCCTCGACGAGCAGTACTTC.

The chain uses TRBV27 and TRBJ2-7, with D perhaps being TRBD1 or TRBD2 (6 bases each). From germline, CDR1 is MNHEY and CDR2 SMNVEV (reference sequence). Trimming took 3 bases from V and 6 from J, leaving 9 bases between them. The CDR3 loop spans 12 amino acids. CDR3 amino acids: CASSFRGREQYF. CDR3 nucleotide sequence: TGTGCCAGCAGTTTCCGGGGGCGCGAGCAGTACTTC.

The chain combines TRBV7-8 with TRBJ1-2; the match to TRBD1 covers 8 bases. V was pared by 1 base and J by 1 base, with 11 bases of the junction left unmatched. The CDR3 sequence is 18 residues long. CDR1 and CDR2 (germline): SGHVS, FQNEAQ. The CDR3 DNA is TGTGCCAGCAGCTTAGATAGACTGGGCAGGGGGCGTAACTATGGCTACACCTTC. It translates to CASSLDRLGRGRNYGYTF.

The chain carries TRBV6-5 and TRBJ2-7; D is possibly TRBD1 (6 bases). V shed 7 bases and J shed 7 bases, with 29 bases lying between them. The CDR3 loop spans 17 amino acids. Germline CDR1 MNHEY, CDR2 SVGAGI. CDR3 DNA: TGTGCCAGCAATTTATTACTGGGGGTAGCCCGAAGGGGGGAGCAGTACTTC. Its translation: CASNLLLGVARRGEQYF.

This rearrangement joins TRBV18 to TRBJ2-7, with 7 bases lining up with TRBD1. The CDR3 is 15 residues long. Germline V gene data show CDR1 as KGHSH and CDR2 as LQKENI. The V segment lost 4 bases and the J segment 0 bases; nucleotides outside the gene matches: 6. As DNA, the CDR3 is TGTGCCAGCTCACGGCAGGGGGATCACTCCTACGAGCAGTACTTC. Its translation: CASSRQGDHSYEQYF. Using reference TRBV18 and TRBJ2-7 for the parts outside the CDR3, the full variable domain is NAGVMQNPRHLVRRRGQEARLRCSPMKGHSHVYWYRQLPEEGLKFMVYLQKENIIDESGMPKERFSAEFPKEGPSILRIQQVVRGDSAAYFCASSRQGDHSYEQYFGPGTRLTVT.

The rearrangement uses TRBV20-1 and TRBJ1-3; D is unclear. The CDR3 has 12 amino acids. V was trimmed by 3 bases and J by 1 base, leaving 4 bases between them. From germline, CDR1 is DFQATT and CDR2 SNEGSKA (reference sequence). The CDR3 DNA sequence: TGCAGTGCTAGTTTATCTGGAAACACCATATATTTT. This codes for CSASLSGNTIYF.

This chain connects TRBV7-3 to TRBJ2-7, with 9 bases fitting TRBD2. The CDR3 totals 16 residues. The germline V gene encodes CDR1 SGHTA and CDR2 FQGTGA. V shed 0 bases and J 4 bases; nucleotides not matched to a gene: 7. The CDR3 is CASSLTAGLAKYEQYF. The CDR3 nucleotides are TGTGCCAGCAGCTTAACAGCGGGACTAGCTAAATACGAGCAGTACTTC.

The V and J genes are TRBV6-5 and TRBJ2-1, with D tentatively TRBD2 (5 bases). The CDR3 runs 13 residues. With 0 bases removed from V and 10 bases from J, the gap between germline ends came to 10 bases. Germline CDR1 and CDR2: MNHEY and SVGAGI. CDR3 DNA sequence: TGTGCCAGCAGTTACTCCCTTAGCGTCGAGCAGTTCTTC. Its translation is CASSYSLSVEQFF.

This clonotype was counted only a few times. The chain joins TRBV12-3 or TRBV12-4 to TRBJ2-5, with D uncertain. Trimming cost V 4 bases and J 4 bases, with 10 bases left between them. The CDR3 contains 13 residues. CDR3 bases: TGTGCCAGCAGTTCCACCCCCCGAGAGACCCAGTACTTC. Its protein product is CASSSTPRETQYF.

V usage is TRBV30 and J usage is TRBJ2-1; TRBD2 might be the D (5 bases). Trimming stripped 4 bases from V and 8 bases from J, with 15 bases between. Looked up from germline, CDR1 is GTSNPN and CDR2 is SVGIG (reference sequence). The CDR3 is 13 residues long. The DNA for the CDR3 is TGTGCCTGGATGCGGCCTAGCAGGTATGAGCAGTTCTTC. Translation gives CAWMRPSRYEQFF.

The chain combines TRBV27 with TRBJ1-4; 9 bases are a match to TRBD1. Germline values: CDR1 MNHEY, CDR2 SMNVEV (reference sequence). V was clipped by 7 bases and J by 7 bases; unmatched bases: 7. The CDR3 loop spans 14 amino acids. CDR3 residues: CASTMTGGSEKLFF. In nucleotides, the CDR3 is TGTGCCAGCACCATGACAGGGGGAAGTGAAAAACTGTTTTTT.

This rearrangement joins TRBV6-6 to TRBJ1-2; D possibly corresponds to TRBD1 (5 bases). V lost 0 bases and J lost 3, with 14 bases in between. The CDR3 is made up of 16 amino acids. Germline CDR1 and CDR2: MNHNY and SVGAGI (reference sequence). CDR3 sequence: CASSYSGGTRDYGYTF. CDR3 nucleotides: TGTGCCAGCAGTTACTCCGGGGGGACCCGGGACTATGGCTACACCTTC.

This chain joins TRBV9 and TRBJ2-3; 7 positions agree with TRBD2. Losses at the gene ends were 3 bases for V and 2 bases for J; bases not matched to a gene: 0. Looked up from germline, CDR1 is SGDLS and CDR2 is YYNGEE. This CDR3 is 13 amino acids long. CDR3 nucleotides: TGTGCCAGCAGCGGGGACTACACAGATACGCAGTATTTT. Translated: CASSGDYTDTQYF.

The chain joins TRBV27 to TRBJ1-4; 9 bases align to TRBD1. J lost 5 bases, V lost 5 bases, and 6 bases had no gene match. CDR3 length equals 15 residues. Per germline, CDR1 MNHEY and CDR2 SMNVEV (reference sequence). Here the CDR3 reads CASSKDRGGNEKLFF. CDR3 in DNA: TGTGCCAGCAGTAAAGACAGGGGGGGCAATGAAAAACTGTTTTTT.

V usage is TRBV7-9 and J usage is TRBJ2-1, with TRBD2 as a possible D gene (6 bases). CDR3 length: 17 amino acids. Trimming shortened V by 4 bases and J by 0 bases, and 16 bases separated the two germline ends. Germline assignment: CDR1 SEHNR and CDR2 FQNEAQ (reference sequence). CDR3 region: CASSSPPSVPSYNEQFF. The CDR3 DNA is TGTGCCAGCAGCTCCCCACCTAGCGTCCCCTCCTACAATGAGCAGTTCTTC.